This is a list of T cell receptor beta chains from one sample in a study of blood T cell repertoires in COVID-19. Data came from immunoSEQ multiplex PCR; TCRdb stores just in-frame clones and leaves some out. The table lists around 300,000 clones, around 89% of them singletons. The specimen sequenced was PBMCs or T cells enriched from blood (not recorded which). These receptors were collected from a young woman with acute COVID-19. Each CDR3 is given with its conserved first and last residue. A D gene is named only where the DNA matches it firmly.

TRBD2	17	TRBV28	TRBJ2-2	CASSNGLAGVSTGELFF
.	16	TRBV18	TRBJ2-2	CASSLQGGSNTGELFF
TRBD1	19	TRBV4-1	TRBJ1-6	CASSPHLNRGPSYNSPLHF
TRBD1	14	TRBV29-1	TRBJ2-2	CSATGQGSTGELFF
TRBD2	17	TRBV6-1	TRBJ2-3	CASSDFSGTSSRDTQYF
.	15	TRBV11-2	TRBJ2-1	CASSLDRAGAGEQFF
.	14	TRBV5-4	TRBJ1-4	CASSRQGIGEKLFF
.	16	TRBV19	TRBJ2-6	CASRPTGITGANVLTF
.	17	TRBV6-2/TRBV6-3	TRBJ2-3	CASSYGFIGGGTDTQYF
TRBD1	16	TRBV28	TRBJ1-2	CASSLSPQGVLYGYTF
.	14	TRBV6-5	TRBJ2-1	CASSPPLGGNEQFF
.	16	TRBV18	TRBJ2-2	CASSLLGTSNTGELFF
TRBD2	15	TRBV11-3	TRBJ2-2	CASSLGLADTGELFF
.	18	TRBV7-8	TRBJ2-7	CASSPIIGMPGFSYEQYF
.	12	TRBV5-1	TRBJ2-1	CASSTSSYEQFF
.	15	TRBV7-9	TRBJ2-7	CASSYSDTSPYEQYF
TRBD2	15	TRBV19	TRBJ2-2	CASSLGLGITGELFF
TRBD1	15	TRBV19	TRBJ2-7	CASQTSGTGSYEQYF
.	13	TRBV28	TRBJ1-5	CASSFTPNQPQHF
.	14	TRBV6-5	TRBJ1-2	CASSYRGSLYGYTF
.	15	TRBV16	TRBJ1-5	CASSQSSGSNQPQHF
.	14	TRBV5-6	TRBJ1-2	CASSLGQAPLGYTF
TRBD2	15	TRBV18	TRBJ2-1	CASSPASGSLDEQFF
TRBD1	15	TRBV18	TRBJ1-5	CASSPADRLNQPQHF
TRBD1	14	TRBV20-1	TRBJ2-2	CSASSAGGTGELFF
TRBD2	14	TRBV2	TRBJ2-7	CASKREAPRGEQYF
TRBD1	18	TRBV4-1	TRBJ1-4	CASSRLFPGQGTNEKLFF
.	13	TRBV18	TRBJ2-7	CASSRDFTYEQYF
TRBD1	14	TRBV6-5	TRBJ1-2	CASRGRDRYYGYTF
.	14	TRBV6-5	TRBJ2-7	CASSWGDWGYEQYF
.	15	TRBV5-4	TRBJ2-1	CASTEGGGSYNEQFF
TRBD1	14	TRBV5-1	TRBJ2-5	CASSPGTGGETQYF
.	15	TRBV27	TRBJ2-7	CASSERDRLVYEQYF
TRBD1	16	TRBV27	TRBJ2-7	CASRINRGLGFYEQYF
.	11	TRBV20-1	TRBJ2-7	CSARIGVEQYF
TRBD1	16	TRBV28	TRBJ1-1	CASGSQDRAANTEAFF
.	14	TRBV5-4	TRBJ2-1	CASSLSGTYNEQFF
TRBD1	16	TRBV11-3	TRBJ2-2	CASRLTGGRNTGELFF
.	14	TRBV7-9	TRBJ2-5	CASSLVGPKETQYF
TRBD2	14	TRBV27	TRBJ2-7	CASSLGGIGYEQYF
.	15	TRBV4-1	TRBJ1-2	CASSQEPQALLGYTF
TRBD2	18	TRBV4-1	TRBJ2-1	CASSLGLAGAGSYNEQFF
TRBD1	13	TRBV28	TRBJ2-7	CASESGGGYEQYF
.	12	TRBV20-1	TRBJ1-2	CSASTAGFGYTF
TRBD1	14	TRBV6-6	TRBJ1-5	CASRDRGLSQPQHF
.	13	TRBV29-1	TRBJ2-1	CSVDPLADNEQFF
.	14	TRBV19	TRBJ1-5	CASSTPIGNQPQHF
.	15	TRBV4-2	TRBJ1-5	CASSLGGSSNQPQHF
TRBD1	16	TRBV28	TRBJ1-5	CASSFFKDRGFQPQHF
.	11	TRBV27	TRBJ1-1	CASRGSGEAFF
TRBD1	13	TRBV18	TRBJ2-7	CASSHDRVSEQYF